Sequencing of this T cell receptor (beta chain) was carried out in a study of molecular identifiers for immune sequencing clone quantification. Study-wide context: In replicates, the authors split RNA from about 20,000 or 100,000 naive CD8 cells five ways and sequenced four.

This CDR3 comprises 16 residues. V lost 2 bases and J lost 2, with 15 bases in between. CDR1 MDHEN and CDR2 SYDVKM come from the germline V gene. This clonotype was recorded many times. Preparation methods for the bulk TCR libraries were those previously described, with listed TCR primers. One entry per CDR3 protein results from TCRdb running MiXCR on the PCR reads. The data contain about 640,000 distinct CDR3 sequences, 15% to 20% of them singletons. Sorting recovered naive CD8 T cells on a CD8+CD4-CCR7+CD45RA+ profile. Material for sequencing was naive CD8+ T cells from blood, with Jurkat cell RNA spiked in. Noted subset: FACS-sorted CD8+CD4-CCR7+CD45RA+ naive T cells. The receptor was isolated from a human donor in good health. Some libraries in this study had Jurkat cell RNA spiked in. The V call is TRBV28, the J call TRBJ1-2; no firm D call. The CDR3 nucleotides read TGTGCCAGCAGTTTAGAGTTGGACTTCCCGAACTATGGCTACACCTTC. Amino acids: CASSLELDFPNYGYTF.